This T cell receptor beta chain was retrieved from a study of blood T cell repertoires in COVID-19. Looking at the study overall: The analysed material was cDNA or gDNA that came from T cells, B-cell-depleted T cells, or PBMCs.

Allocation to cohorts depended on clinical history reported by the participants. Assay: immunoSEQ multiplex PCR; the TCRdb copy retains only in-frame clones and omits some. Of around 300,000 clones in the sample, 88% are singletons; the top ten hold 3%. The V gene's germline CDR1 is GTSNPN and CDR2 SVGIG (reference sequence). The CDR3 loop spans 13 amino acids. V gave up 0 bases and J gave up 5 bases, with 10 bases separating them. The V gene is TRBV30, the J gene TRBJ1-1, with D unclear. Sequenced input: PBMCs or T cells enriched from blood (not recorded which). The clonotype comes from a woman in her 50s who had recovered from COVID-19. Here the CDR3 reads CAWSVERETEAFF. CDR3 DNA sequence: TGTGCCTGGAGTGTAGAGAGGGAGACTGAAGCTTTCTTT.